This TCR beta chain originates from a study of neurological immune-mediated disorders. The cDNA was synthesized by means of template-switch 5'RACE, which was carried out with 10-nucleotide random UMIs. TCRdb passed the 5' RACE reads through MiXCR, listing each CDR3 protein once. The sample has tens of thousands of distinct CDR3 sequences, around a tenth seen once. The unsorted libraries had their origin in 2 million PBMCs stored at -80 C. The sample holds many counts of this clonotype. Its antigen is not identified. Germline V gene lookup returns CDR1 DFQATT and CDR2 SNEGSKA (reference sequence). The CDR3 loop spans 16 amino acids. The junction had 3 bases not matched to a gene; V was cut back by 2 bases and J by 2 bases. Study results and limitations: No sharing of CDR3 amino acid sequences was observed among expanded clones across subjects, suggesting private repertoires in all groups.

The clonotype was recovered from a man in his forties or fifties in good health. The chain is built from TRBV20-1 and TRBJ2-3; TRBD2 agrees at 14 bases. Material for sequencing was PBMCs. In DNA, the CDR3 is TGCAGTGCTAGAACGGGACTAGCGGGGGACACAGATACGCAGTATTTT. It yields the protein CSARTGLAGDTDTQYF.